Sequencing of this TCR beta chain was carried out in a study of shared clonotypes between healthy human individuals. Study donors comprised healthy, HIV-negative adults devoid of recent acute infection or vaccination. Turning to this clone: The antigen is undetermined.

The study's findings and limits: Clonotype sharing across several donors was observed for around 5.1% of naive CD4 clonotypes. Sampling covered nothing but blood. Tissue TCR repertoires likely differ from those found in blood. On the whole, naive subsets had larger estimated richness than memory subsets had.

Some clones are missing from TCRdb's copy, which holds only in-frame ones; the method was immunoSEQ multiplex PCR. This table holds some 380,000 clones, 96% found once. CDR3 size: 14 residues. Deletions cut 3 bases from V and 1 base from J, with 13 bases between. Per germline, CDR1 GTSNPN and CDR2 SVGIG (reference sequence). The clonotype was recovered from a man aged 30-40 years in good health. Source material: memory CD8+ T cells sorted from blood. The subset denotes: CD45RO+ cells pooled with CCR7-negative TemRA cells. The V gene is TRBV30, the J gene TRBJ2-7; a weak D match, TRBD1 (5 bases). CDR3 sequence reads: CAWSSDTMSYEQYF. CDR3 in DNA: TGTGCCTGGAGCTCGGACACCATGTCCTACGAGCAGTACTTC. The full variable domain, in which reference TRBV30 and TRBJ2-7 provide the parts outside the CDR3, is SQTIHQWPATLVQPVGSPLSLECTVEGTSNPNLYWYRQAAGRGLQLLFYSVGIGQISSEVPQNLSASRPQDRQFILSSKKLLLSDSGFYLCAWSSDTMSYEQYFGPGTRLTVT.